Presented here are 30 T cell receptor beta chains from one specimen sequenced in a study of shared clonotypes between healthy human individuals. TCRdb keeps only in-frame clones here, not all; method: immunoSEQ multiplex PCR. Of 2 million to 2.5 million clones listed, approximately 95% are singletons. Input material: naive CD4+ T cells from PBMCs. Subset in this sample: CD45RA+ positively selected. These TCRs come from a man between 18 and 29 years old in good health. Some clones in this sample may be carry-over from other donors' samples.

A note on this clone: The sample contains more than one DNA sequence encoding this CDR3. This chain links TRBV5-1 with TRBJ1-1; no clear D. The V end was cut by 4 bases, the J end by 5 bases, with 12 bases between. CDR1 and CDR2 (germline): SGHRS, YFSETQ. This CDR3 spans 13 amino acids. CDR3 protein: CASSPPGGTEAFF. CDR3 bases: TGCGCCAGCAGCCCCCCCGGAGGAACTGAAGCTTTCTTT. The entire variable domain, with the rest obtained from reference TRBV5-1 and TRBJ1-1, is as follows: KAGVTQTPRYLIKTRGQQVTLSCSPISGHRSVSWYQQTPGQGLQFLFEYFSETQRNKGNFPGRFSGRQFSNSRSEMNVSTLELGDSALYLCASSPPGGTEAFFGQGTRLTVV.

J is TRBJ2-3 and V is TRBV14; no clear D. The CDR3 contains 13 residues. Trimming removed 0 bases from V and 5 bases from J, with 6 bases in between. CDR1 SGHDN and CDR2 FVKESK come from the germline V gene. The CDR3 loop is CASSQDLGDTQYF. The CDR3 DNA reads as TGTGCCAGCAGCCAAGATCTGGGAGATACGCAGTATTTT.

The chain combines TRBV11-3 with TRBJ2-1; TRBD1 might be the D (6 bases). Germline loops: CDR1 SGHNT, CDR2 YENEEA. V was pared by 5 bases and J by 0 bases, with 17 bases between. The CDR3 runs to 17 residues. For the CDR3, the DNA is TGTGCCAGCAGCCCTAAGGTCGGCAGGGGCTCCTACAATGAGCAGTTCTTC. As protein: CASSPKVGRGSYNEQFF.

CDR3: CASSSYPGTGAYEQYF. DNA of the CDR3: TGTGCCAGCAGCTCTTATCCCGGGACAGGTGCCTACGAGCAGTACTTC. J is TRBJ2-7 and V is TRBV7-6; 8 bases agree with TRBD1. CDR3 length: 16 amino acids. Trimming took 4 bases from V and 2 from J; bases not matched to a gene: 10. Per germline, CDR1 SGHVS and CDR2 FNYEAQ.

In regard to this clone: This specimen includes other DNA sequences encoding the same CDR3. The chain has TRBV11-2 and TRBJ2-5; D unresolved. The ends were cut back, 5 bases at V and 1 base at J, with 8 bases in the middle. CDR1 and CDR2 from the germline V gene are SGHAT and FQNNGV. The CDR3 covers 13 residues. This CDR3 reads CASSLDSQETQYF. CDR3 bases: TGTGCCAGCAGCCTTGACTCCCAAGAGACCCAGTACTTC.

The genes are TRBV5-4 and TRBJ2-2, with 10 bases aligning to TRBD2. After removal of 4 bases from V and 0 bases from J, the junction contained 9 bases not matched to a gene. The CDR3 has 18 residues. Germline CDR1 SGHNT, CDR2 YYREEE (reference sequence). The CDR3 here is CASSIEGLADPNTGELFF. In DNA, the CDR3 is TGTGCCAGCAGCATAGAAGGACTAGCGGATCCGAACACCGGGGAGCTGTTTTTT.

Remarks on this clone: Other DNA sequences in this specimen translate into the identical CDR3. The chain carries TRBV2 and TRBJ2-7, with TRBD1 matching over 7 bases. CDR3 length: 12 amino acids. With V trimmed by 6 bases and J by 4 bases, 3 bases remained unmatched. Germline CDR1 SNHLY, CDR2 FYNNEI. The chain's CDR3 is CASRQGPYEQYF. The CDR3 DNA reads as TGTGCCAGCAGACAGGGGCCTTACGAGCAGTACTTC.

The J gene is TRBJ2-3, the V gene TRBV27; possibly TRBD2 for D (5 bases). Trimming took off 10 bases at V and 0 bases at J, with 11 bases between the two ends. CDR3 size: 13 residues. The germline V gene has CDR1 MNHEY and CDR2 SMNVEV (reference sequence). The CDR3 here is CATTDSSTDTQYF. DNA for the CDR3: TGTGCCACCACGGACTCCAGCACAGATACGCAGTATTTT.

V is TRBV6-6 and J is TRBJ2-3; unclear D gene. CDR3 size: 14 residues. With 0 bases removed from V and 3 bases from J, the gap between germline ends came to 7 bases. Per the germline V gene, CDR1 is MNHNY and CDR2 is SVGAGI (reference sequence). CDR3 DNA: TGTGCCAGCAGTTACTCCGATGGGACAGATACGCAGTATTTT. This sequence encodes CASSYSDGTDTQYF.

The chain combines TRBV7-6 with TRBJ2-3; D is unclear. CDR3 size: 14 residues. V was pared by 2 bases and J by 5 bases, with 11 bases between. Germline CDR1 SGHVS, CDR2 FNYEAQ. This CDR3 reads CASSLSRTGDTQYF. The CDR3 DNA reads TGTGCCAGCAGCTTATCTCGGACGGGAGATACGCAGTATTTT.

The chain has TRBV5-1 and TRBJ2-3; no clear D gene. With 1 base removed from V and 2 bases from J, the gap between germline ends came to 11 bases. Germline V gene data show CDR1 as SGHRS and CDR2 as YFSETQ. The CDR3 totals 15 residues. The CDR3 sequence: CASSLPLTPTDTQYF. CDR3 nucleotides: TGCGCCAGCAGCTTGCCACTCACCCCCACAGATACGCAGTATTTT.

The genes are TRBV9 and TRBJ1-1, with a tentative D call TRBD1 (6 bases). In germline, CDR1 is SGDLS, CDR2 YYNGEE. V was trimmed by 4 bases and J by 1 base, leaving 14 bases between them. The CDR3 is made up of 15 amino acids. CDR3: CASSPPGGANTEAFF. CDR3 nucleotide sequence: TGTGCCAGCAGCCCCCCCGGGGGGGCGAACACTGAAGCTTTCTTT. The whole variable domain, filled in from reference TRBV9 and TRBJ1-1, reads DSGVTQTPKHLITATGQRVTLRCSPRSGDLSVYWYQQSLDQGLQFLIQYYNGEERAKGNILERFSAQQFPDLHSELNLSSLELGDSALYFCASSPPGGANTEAFFGQGTRLTVV.

The J gene is TRBJ2-1, the V gene TRBV14; TRBD1 matches 9 bases. V lost 6 bases and J lost 12; bases outside the gene matches: 9. The length of the CDR3 is 13 residues. The germline gives CDR1 SGHDN, CDR2 FVKESK. CDR3 sequence reads: CASRQVRQGGQFF. The CDR3, as DNA: TGTGCCAGCAGGCAGGTGAGACAGGGGGGGCAGTTCTTC.

The chain joins TRBV15 to TRBJ2-1; D is uncertain. From germline, CDR1 is LNHNV and CDR2 YYDKDF (reference sequence). CDR3 length: 11 amino acids. V was trimmed by 2 bases and J by 9 bases, leaving 5 bases between them. CDR3 nucleotide sequence: TGTGCCACCAGCAGACCAGGTGAGCAGTTCTTC. It encodes CATSRPGEQFF. Complete variable domain (other parts from reference TRBV15 and TRBJ2-1): DAMVIQNPRYQVTQFGKPVTLSCSQTLNHNVMYWYQQKSSQAPKLLFHYYDKDFNNEADTPDNFQSRRPNTSFCFLDIRSPGLGDTAMYLCATSRPGEQFFGPGTRLTVL.

The chain uses TRBV4-2 and TRBJ2-7, with 8 bases lining up with TRBD1. The CDR3 is 16 residues long. Germline trimming cut 4 bases from V and 2 bases from J; bases unmatched to any gene: 10. Germline assignment: CDR1 LGHNA and CDR2 YNFKEQ. CDR3 bases: TGTGCCAGCAGCCCCTCAGGGGGCAACAGGCCCTACGAGCAGTACTTC. This codes for CASSPSGGNRPYEQYF.

The gene calls are TRBV19 and TRBJ2-7; D uncertain. Germline V gives CDR1 LNHDA, CDR2 SQIVND (reference sequence). The V end was cut by 4 bases, the J end by 3 bases, with 16 bases between. CDR3 length: 15 residues. Here the CDR3 reads CASSTSPVHFYEQYF. The CDR3 DNA is TGTGCCAGTAGTACATCCCCCGTTCACTTCTACGAGCAGTACTTC.

Concerning this clone itself: The sample has other DNA sequences that encode this CDR3 too. The gene calls are TRBV5-1 and TRBJ2-5; D is ambiguous. Germline lookup yields CDR1 SGHRS and CDR2 YFSETQ. V was shortened by 1 base and J by 1 base, with 8 bases between the two germline ends. This CDR3 region has 14 residues. The CDR3 loop is CASSLFGLQETQYF. CDR3 coding DNA: TGCGCCAGCAGCTTGTTTGGTCTCCAAGAGACCCAGTACTTC.

The J gene is TRBJ2-2, the V gene TRBV9, with D perhaps being TRBD1 or TRBD2 (5 bases each). This CDR3 spans 17 amino acids. V was trimmed by 4 bases and J by 5 bases, leaving 21 bases between them. Germline CDR1 and CDR2: SGDLS and YYNGEE. CDR3 region: CASSPPPGPLRTGELFF. Written as DNA, the CDR3 is TGTGCCAGCAGCCCACCACCGGGACCCCTGAGGACCGGGGAGCTGTTTTTT.

The table lists this clone with a count of one. This sequence joins TRBV28 and TRBJ2-4, with 8 bases lining up with TRBD1. This CDR3 comprises 14 residues. The V and J ends lost 3 bases and 4 bases, in that order; junction bases with no gene match: 2. Looked up from germline, CDR1 is MDHEN and CDR2 is SYDVKM. As DNA, the CDR3 is TGTGCCAGCAGTTTGGACAGGGAGAAAAACATTCAGTACTTC. Translating it yields CASSLDREKNIQYF.

The chain recombines TRBV5-5 with TRBJ2-5, with 9 bases that match TRBD1. This CDR3 comprises 17 residues. Per germline, CDR1 SGHKS and CDR2 YYEKEE (reference sequence). J lost 2 bases, V lost 4 bases, and 12 bases had no gene match. The CDR3 coding sequence is TGTGCCAGCAGCCCGGGACAGGGCAGGGGGCGGCAAGAGACCCAGTACTTC. Its protein is CASSPGQGRGRQETQYF.

The V gene is TRBV18, the J gene TRBJ2-7; a possible D gene is TRBD2 (7 bases). The CDR3 sequence is 16 residues long. In germline, CDR1 is KGHSH, CDR2 LQKENI. V was cut by 0 bases and J by 5 bases, with 17 bases left in between. The CDR3 is CASSPPGGTITHEQYF. The CDR3 region has the DNA TGTGCCAGCTCACCACCGGGGGGGACAATTACCCACGAGCAGTACTTC.

The rearrangement links TRBV28 to TRBJ1-1; tentatively, D is TRBD1 (5 bases). This CDR3 has 14 amino acids. With 8 bases removed from V and 5 bases from J, the gap between germline ends came to 18 bases. The germline CDR1 and CDR2 sequences are MDHEN and SYDVKM. CDR3 nucleotides: TGTGCCAGCTGGAGAAACAGGCCGGGGACTGAAGCTTTCTTT. Its translation is CASWRNRPGTEAFF.

The chain carries TRBV28 and TRBJ2-7; either TRBD1 or TRBD2 may fit D (5 bases each). Germline assignment: CDR1 MDHEN and CDR2 SYDVKM. CDR3 length: 15 amino acids. Between the trimmed V and J ends, which lost 10 bases and 2 bases, there was a span of 21 bases. This chain's CDR3 is CATQSSRDGTYEQYF. The CDR3 nucleotides are TGTGCCACCCAGAGTTCAAGGGACGGCACCTACGAGCAGTACTTC.

This chain uses TRBV2 with TRBJ1-1; D is ambiguous. Germline V gives CDR1 SNHLY, CDR2 FYNNEI. The length of the CDR3 is 14 residues. Between the trimmed V and J ends, which lost 3 bases and 1 base, there was a span of 9 bases. The CDR3 sequence is CASSDGQTNTEAFF. CDR3 nucleotide sequence: TGTGCCAGCAGTGACGGGCAGACGAACACTGAAGCTTTCTTT.

The V call is TRBV28, the J call TRBJ1-1; D remains unclear. Trimming left V 6 bases short and J 3 bases short, with 8 bases between. Germline V gene data show CDR1 as MDHEN and CDR2 as SYDVKM. CDR3 length equals 12 residues. CDR3 protein: CASREMDTEAFF. CDR3 sequence (DNA): TGTGCCAGCAGAGAAATGGACACTGAAGCTTTCTTT. Full variable domain (rest looked up from reference TRBV28 and TRBJ1-1): DVKVTQSSRYLVKRTGEKVFLECVQDMDHENMFWYRQDPGLGLRLIYFSYDVKMKEKGDIPEGYSVSREKKERFSLILESASTNQTSMYLCASREMDTEAFFGQGTRLTVV.

This clone came up once. The V gene is TRBV5-4, the J gene TRBJ2-6; D remains ambiguous. Trimming cost V 4 bases and J 1 base, with 18 bases left between them. CDR3 length: 18 amino acids. Germline V CDR1 and CDR2: SGHNT, YYREEE (reference sequence). CDR3 loop: CASSPGRGATSGANVLTF. The CDR3 DNA reads TGTGCCAGCAGCCCAGGTCGTGGAGCTACGTCTGGGGCCAACGTCCTGACTTTC.

The sample holds a few counts of this clone. The chain links TRBV5-6 to TRBJ1-1; D is unclear. CDR3 length equals 13 residues. Per the germline V gene, CDR1 is SGHDT and CDR2 is YYEEEE. V was shortened by 1 base and J by 4 bases, with 8 bases between the two germline ends. The CDR3 DNA follows: TGTGCCAGCAGCTTGAGGATGAGCACTGAAGCTTTCTTT. Its translation is CASSLRMSTEAFF. The full variable domain, its missing parts supplied by reference TRBV5-6 and TRBJ1-1, is DAGVTQSPTHLIKTRGQQVTLRCSPKSGHDTVSWYQQALGQGPQFIFQYYEEEERQRGNFPDRFSGHQFPNYSSELNVNALLLGDSALYLCASSLRMSTEAFFGQGTRLTVV.

The chain carries TRBV6-5 and TRBJ2-1; D perhaps matches TRBD2 (6 bases). The CDR3 is 11 residues long. Germline values: CDR1 MNHEY, CDR2 SVGAGI. V dropped 4 bases and J dropped 10 bases, with 8 bases sitting between them. The CDR3 region is CASSWGVEQFF. CDR3 coding DNA: TGTGCCAGCAGTTGGGGGGTCGAGCAGTTCTTC.

The V gene is TRBV6-5, the J gene TRBJ1-2; D is uncertain. The germline V gene has CDR1 MNHEY and CDR2 SVGAGI. V dropped 2 bases and J dropped 8 bases, with 12 bases sitting between them. The CDR3 runs 13 residues. CDR3 sequence (DNA): TGTGCCAGCAGTTACAGGGATTTCGGGGGCTACACCTTC. The encoded protein is CASSYRDFGGYTF.

The chain couples TRBV10-3 to TRBJ1-1; TRBD1 aligns across 9 bases. With 5 bases clipped from V and 4 bases from J, the junction kept 8 bases outside the gene matches. CDR1 is ENHRY, CDR2 SYGVKD, per germline. There are 15 residues in the CDR3. CDR3 nucleotides: TGTGCCATCAGTCCCCAATTGACAGGGGGCACTGAAGCTTTCTTT. Translating gives CAISPQLTGGTEAFF.